The T cell receptor beta chain described here comes from a study of blood T cell repertoires in COVID-19. Study background: Sites in the United States, Italy and Spain provided acute and convalescent COVID-19 samples. PBMCs, B-cell-depleted T cells, or T cells provided the cDNA or gDNA that made up the material.

Germline V lookup: CDR1 SGDLS, CDR2 YYNGEE. Losses at the gene ends were 0 bases for V and 6 bases for J; bases not matched to a gene: 2. This CDR3 comprises 13 residues. In the original processing: Reference gene primer amplification gave nucleated cell count estimates. Measured with immunoSEQ multiplex PCR; TCRdb has only the in-frame clones, and not every one. That table furnishes V, J and clone size, whereas the DNA furnished D and trimming. The sample comprises about 240,000 clones, roughly 88% of which are singletons, and around 12% rests with the top ten. The sample taken for sequencing was peripheral blood. This TCR derives from a man older than 75 with acute or convalescent COVID-19. V and J are TRBV9 and TRBJ2-7; 8 bases fit TRBD1. The CDR3 reads CASSVDDRGEQYF. The DNA for the CDR3 is TGTGCCAGCAGCGTAGACGACAGGGGCGAGCAGTACTTC.